This entry lists 19 T cell receptor beta chains sequenced from one sample in a study of Graves' ophthalmopathy and Graves' hyperthyroidism. The authors amplified TCR beta CDR3 regions, and they did so from RNA transcripts for repertoire sequencing. The authors performed first-round RT-PCR with HTBI primers and then a second-round multiplex PCR. TCRdb re-derived calls from the multiplex PCR reads in MiXCR, one entry per CDR3 protein. The sample records about 400,000 distinct CDR3 sequences, about 16% being singletons. Input material: peripheral blood. These receptor sequences come from a woman aged 18-29 years with Graves' ophthalmopathy.

There are many counts of this clonotype. The chain joins TRBV9 to TRBJ2-2; no clear D. Germline values: CDR1 SGDLS, CDR2 YYNGEE. V was cut by 4 bases and J by 8 bases, with 12 bases left in between. The CDR3 is 13 amino acids. The CDR3: CASSPTKVGELFF. CDR3 bases: TGTGCCAGCAGCCCTACGAAGGTGGGGGAGCTGTTTTTT. Full variable domain (outside the CDR3, taken from reference TRBV9 and TRBJ2-2): DSGVTQTPKHLITATGQRVTLRCSPRSGDLSVYWYQQSLDQGLQFLIQYYNGEERAKGNILERFSAQQFPDLHSELNLSSLELGDSALYFCASSPTKVGELFFGEGSRLTVL.

V is TRBV12-3 or TRBV12-4 and J is TRBJ2-7, with TRBD2 matching 9 bases. The CDR3 is 14 amino acids. J gave up 6 bases and V 6 bases, and 9 bases lay outside the gene matches. In nucleotides, the CDR3 is TGTGCCAGCAGCCTCGGGACTAGCTTCGCCGAGCAGTACTTC. Residues: CASSLGTSFAEQYF.

This clonotype was recorded at least ten times. This chain uses TRBV20-1 with TRBJ2-7; 9 bases align to TRBD1. There are 14 residues in the CDR3. Looked up from germline, CDR1 is DFQATT and CDR2 is SNEGSKA (reference sequence). V was clipped by 0 bases and J by 7 bases; unmatched bases: 7. Here the CDR3 DNA reads TGCAGTGCTAGAGAGTGGACAGGGGTAGGTGAGCAGTACTTC. As protein: CSAREWTGVGEQYF.

The chain has TRBV30 and TRBJ2-2, with D perhaps matching TRBD2 (6 bases). This CDR3 region has 15 residues. Germline V CDR1 and CDR2: GTSNPN, SVGIG (reference sequence). V was shortened by 0 bases and J by 3 bases, with 11 bases between the two germline ends. CDR3 nucleotides: TGTGCCTGGAGTGTTACGGAGGGTCACACCGGGGAGCTGTTTTTT. This codes for CAWSVTEGHTGELFF.

Ten or more counts support this clonotype. The chain has TRBV5-4 and TRBJ1-2; TRBD1 matches at 9 bases. This CDR3 is built from 14 residues. Germline-derived CDR1 and CDR2 are SGHNT and YYREEE (reference sequence). Trimming removed 4 bases from V and 4 bases from J; junction bases left unmatched: 5. Here the CDR3 DNA reads TGTGCCAGCAGCCATGACAGGGGGGTCTATGGCTACACCTTC. Translated, it gives CASSHDRGVYGYTF.

This clonotype was detected many times. The chain carries TRBV6-4 and TRBJ2-3; D gene uncertain. The CDR3 has 9 residues. Per the germline V gene, CDR1 is MRHNA and CDR2 is SNTAGT. V was trimmed by 11 bases and J by 6 bases, leaving 6 bases between them. The CDR3 region has the DNA TGTGCCTCGGAGGATACGCAGTATTTT. Translated: CASEDTQYF.

This clonotype occurred many times. The chain joins TRBV6-1 to TRBJ1-2, with TRBD1 matching 7 bases. Trimming at V came to 7 bases and at J to 4 bases, leaving 15 bases not matched to a gene. The CDR3 contains 16 residues. Germline CDR1 is MNHNS and CDR2 is SASEGT. This chain's CDR3 is CASNKKRQGKAYGYTF. DNA for the CDR3: TGTGCCAGCAACAAAAAACGACAGGGAAAAGCCTATGGCTACACCTTC.

This clonotype showed up many times. The J gene is TRBJ2-5, the V gene TRBV9; 8 bases are a match to TRBD1. Per germline, CDR1 SGDLS and CDR2 YYNGEE. This CDR3 region has 15 residues. The ends lost 0 bases at V and 4 bases at J; junction bases unmatched: 5. CDR3: CASSVAGGHGETQYF. The CDR3 DNA sequence: TGTGCCAGCAGCGTAGCAGGGGGCCATGGAGAGACCCAGTACTTC.

This clonotype was observed many times. The chain employs TRBV28 and TRBJ2-7; possible D gene TRBD2, 6 bases. With 5 bases removed from V and 5 bases from J, the gap between germline ends came to 19 bases. The CDR3 loop spans 15 amino acids. In germline, CDR1 is MDHEN, CDR2 SYDVKM. The CDR3 loop reads CASSAPGTPSDEQYF. CDR3 sequence (DNA): TGTGCCAGCAGTGCCCCGGGGACTCCGTCGGACGAGCAGTACTTC.

This clonotype was counted many times. The genes are TRBV28 and TRBJ2-5, with 10 bases matching TRBD2. V shed 5 bases and J 2 bases; nucleotides not matched to a gene: 5. The CDR3 is 15 amino acids. CDR1 MDHEN and CDR2 SYDVKM come from the germline V gene. CDR3 nucleotides: TGTGCCAGCAGTAGCGGGGGGGCCGGACAAGAGACCCAGTACTTC. It encodes CASSSGGAGQETQYF.

This clonotype was counted at least ten times. This sequence joins TRBV7-6 and TRBJ2-7; tentatively, D is TRBD1 or TRBD2 (5 bases each). In germline, CDR1 is SGHVS, CDR2 FNYEAQ. CDR3 size: 15 residues. V shed 4 bases and J shed 3 bases, with 16 bases lying between them. The CDR3 protein is CASSSLRDGDYEQYF. CDR3 coding DNA: TGTGCCAGCAGCTCCCTCCGGGACGGAGACTACGAGCAGTACTTC.

In this sample, this clonotype turned up many times. This rearrangement joins TRBV12-3 or TRBV12-4 to TRBJ1-1; 9 nucleotides align to TRBD1. With V trimmed by 5 bases and J by 0 bases, 7 bases remained unmatched. CDR3 size: 16 residues. The CDR3 sequence: CASSTTGTGLNTEAFF. The DNA of the CDR3 is TGTGCCAGCAGTACTACCGGGACAGGGTTGAACACTGAAGCTTTCTTT.

This clonotype was recorded many times. This chain links TRBV24-1 with TRBJ1-1, with D maybe TRBD1 (6 bases). Germline-derived CDR1 and CDR2 are KGHDR and SFDVKD. V lost 7 bases, J lost 2 bases, and 10 bases lay in between. This CDR3 has 13 residues. The CDR3 loop reads CATSDRFNTEAFF. The DNA for the CDR3 is TGTGCCACCAGCGACAGGTTTAACACTGAAGCTTTCTTT.

In this sample, this clonotype turned up many times. At one end, the junction sequence differs from germline, possibly due to a read error. The V and J genes are TRBV6-1 and TRBJ2-5; 9 bases match TRBD1. Germline V gene lookup returns CDR1 MNHNS and CDR2 SASEGT. The CDR3 length is 18 residues. CDR3 coding DNA: TGTGCCAGCAGCCTCTTCGGGAAGACAGGGGGGTACCAAAAGACCCAGTACTTC. Protein sequence: CASSLFGKTGGYQKTQYF.

The sample holds many counts of this clonotype. An end of the junction does not agree with germline; a read error may underlie this. This chain uses TRBV6-1 with TRBJ1-5, with 7 positions matching TRBD1. The germline CDR1 and CDR2 sequences are MNHNS and SASEGT. This CDR3 spans 15 amino acids. The CDR3 region has the DNA TGTGCCAGCAGGGACAGGCCCTTTCGTAATCTGCCCCAGCATTTT. Translating gives CASRDRPFRNLPQHF.

The chain has TRBV28 and TRBJ1-1, with D uncertain. CDR3 length: 13 amino acids. V dropped 10 bases and J dropped 0 bases, with 12 bases sitting between them. Per the germline V gene, CDR1 is MDHEN and CDR2 is SYDVKM. CDR3 in amino acids: CATWGKLNTEAFF. The CDR3 nucleotides are TGTGCCACCTGGGGAAAACTGAACACTGAAGCTTTCTTT.

This clonotype has a count of ten or more. V is TRBV28 and J is TRBJ1-1; a possible D gene is TRBD1 (5 bases). The CDR3 runs to 15 residues. Trimming pared 3 bases from V and 3 bases from J, leaving 14 bases between. Germline lookup yields CDR1 MDHEN and CDR2 SYDVKM. Written as DNA, the CDR3 is TGTGCCAGCAGTTTCCTCGCGGGGGGGGACACTGAAGCTTTCTTT. This translates into CASSFLAGGDTEAFF. The full variable domain, its missing parts supplied by reference TRBV28 and TRBJ1-1, is DVKVTQSSRYLVKRTGEKVFLECVQDMDHENMFWYRQDPGLGLRLIYFSYDVKMKEKGDIPEGYSVSREKKERFSLILESASTNQTSMYLCASSFLAGGDTEAFFGQGTRLTVV.

At least ten counts were recorded for this clonotype. As DNA, the CDR3 is TGTGCCAGCAGTACTGACAGGGGGGCCACTGAAGCTTTCTTT. As protein: CASSTDRGATEAFF. This sequence joins TRBV12-3 or TRBV12-4 and TRBJ1-1, with 9 bases identical to TRBD1. The CDR3 loop spans 14 amino acids. V was clipped by 5 bases and J by 4 bases; unmatched bases: 5.

At least ten counts were recorded for this clonotype. J is TRBJ2-7 and V is TRBV11-2; 10 bases align to TRBD2. The germline V gene has CDR1 SGHAT and CDR2 FQNNGV. The CDR3 is 16 residues long. The ends lost 2 bases at V and 0 bases at J; junction bases unmatched: 4. The CDR3 sequence: CASSLSWTSGSYEQYF. CDR3 nucleotide sequence: TGTGCCAGCAGCTTATCCTGGACTAGCGGCTCCTACGAGCAGTACTTC. The full variable domain, its missing parts supplied by reference TRBV11-2 and TRBJ2-7, is EAGVAQSPRYKIIEKRQSVAFWCNPISGHATLYWYQQILGQGPKLLIQFQNNGVVDDSQLPKDRFSAERLKGVDSTLKIQPAKLEDSAVYLCASSLSWTSGSYEQYFGPGTRLTVT.